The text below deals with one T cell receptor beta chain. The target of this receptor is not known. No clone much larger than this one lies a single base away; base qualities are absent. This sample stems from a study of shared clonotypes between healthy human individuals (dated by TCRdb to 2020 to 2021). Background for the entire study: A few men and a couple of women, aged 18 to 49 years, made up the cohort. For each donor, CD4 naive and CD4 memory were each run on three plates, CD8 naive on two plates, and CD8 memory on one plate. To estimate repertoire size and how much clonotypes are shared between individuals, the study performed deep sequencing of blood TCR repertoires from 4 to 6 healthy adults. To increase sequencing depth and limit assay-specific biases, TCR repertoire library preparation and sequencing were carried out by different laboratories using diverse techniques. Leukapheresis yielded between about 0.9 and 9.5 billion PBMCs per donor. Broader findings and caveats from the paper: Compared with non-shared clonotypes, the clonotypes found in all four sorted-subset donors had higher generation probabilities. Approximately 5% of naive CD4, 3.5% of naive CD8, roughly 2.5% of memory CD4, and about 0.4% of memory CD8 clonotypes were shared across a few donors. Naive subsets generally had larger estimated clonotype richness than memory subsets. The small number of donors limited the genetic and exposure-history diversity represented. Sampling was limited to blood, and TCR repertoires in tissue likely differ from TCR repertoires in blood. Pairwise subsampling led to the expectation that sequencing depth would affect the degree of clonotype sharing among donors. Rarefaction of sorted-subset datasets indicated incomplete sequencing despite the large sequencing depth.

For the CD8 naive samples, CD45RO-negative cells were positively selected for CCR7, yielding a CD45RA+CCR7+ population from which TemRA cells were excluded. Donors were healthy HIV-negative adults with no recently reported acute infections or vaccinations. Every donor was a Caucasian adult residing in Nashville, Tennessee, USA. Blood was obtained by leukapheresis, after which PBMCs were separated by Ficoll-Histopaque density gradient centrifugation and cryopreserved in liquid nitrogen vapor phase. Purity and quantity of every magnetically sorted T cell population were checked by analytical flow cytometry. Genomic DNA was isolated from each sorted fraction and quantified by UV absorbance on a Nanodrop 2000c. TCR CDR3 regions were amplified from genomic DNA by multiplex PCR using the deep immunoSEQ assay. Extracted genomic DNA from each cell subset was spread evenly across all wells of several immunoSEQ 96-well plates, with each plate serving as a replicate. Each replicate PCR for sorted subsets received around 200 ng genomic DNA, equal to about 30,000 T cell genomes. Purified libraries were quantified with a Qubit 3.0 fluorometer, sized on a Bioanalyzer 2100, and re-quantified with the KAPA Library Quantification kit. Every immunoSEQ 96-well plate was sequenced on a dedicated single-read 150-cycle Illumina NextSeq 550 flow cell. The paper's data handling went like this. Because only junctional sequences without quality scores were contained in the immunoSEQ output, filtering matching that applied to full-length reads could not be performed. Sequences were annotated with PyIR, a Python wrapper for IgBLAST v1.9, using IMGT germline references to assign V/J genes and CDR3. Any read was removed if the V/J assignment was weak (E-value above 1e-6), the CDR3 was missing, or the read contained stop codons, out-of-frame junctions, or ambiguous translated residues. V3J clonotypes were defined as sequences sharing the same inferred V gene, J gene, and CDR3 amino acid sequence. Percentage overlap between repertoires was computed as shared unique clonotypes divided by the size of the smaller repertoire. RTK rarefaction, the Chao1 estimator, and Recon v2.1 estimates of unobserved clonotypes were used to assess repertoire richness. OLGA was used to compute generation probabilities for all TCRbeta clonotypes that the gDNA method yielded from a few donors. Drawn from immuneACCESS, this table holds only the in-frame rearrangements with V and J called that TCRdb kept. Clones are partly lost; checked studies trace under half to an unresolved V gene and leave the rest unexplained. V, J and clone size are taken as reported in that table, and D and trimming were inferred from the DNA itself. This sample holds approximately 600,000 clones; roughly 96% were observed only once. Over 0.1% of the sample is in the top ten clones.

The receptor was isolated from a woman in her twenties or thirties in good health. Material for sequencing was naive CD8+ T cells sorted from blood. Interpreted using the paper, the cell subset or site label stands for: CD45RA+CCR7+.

At the DNA level, the sequence is TGCGCCAGCAGGCCCGTGGGGGGACGCAATGAGCAGTTCTTC. Its protein is CASRPVGGRNEQFF. The chain employs TRBV5-1 and TRBJ2-1; the D gene is possibly TRBD2, with 6 bases matching. The germline V gene encodes CDR1 SGHRS and CDR2 YFSETQ. V is reduced by 5 bases and J by 6 bases, leaving a spacing of 15 bases between them. Inclusive of the bounding cysteine and phenylalanine, the CDR3 is 14 residues long. Solely the CDR3 DNA is kept, with 42 bases framed from the first base.